The 14 T cell receptor beta chains below were found in one sample sequenced in a study of blood T cell repertoires in COVID-19. Only in-frame clones appear in the TCRdb table, and some are missing; sequencing was by immunoSEQ multiplex PCR. The sample lists around 140,000 clones, roughly 90% seen once, with roughly 4.3% in the top ten. The sequencing input was PBMCs or T cells enriched from blood (not recorded which). The receptors were gathered from a man aged 50-60 years who had recovered from COVID-19.

This clone is a singleton in its sample. This rearrangement joins TRBV30 to TRBJ2-3; 9 positions agree with TRBD2. In germline, CDR1 is GTSNPN, CDR2 SVGIG (reference sequence). The junction had 3 bases not matched to a gene; V was cut back by 0 bases and J by 5 bases. This CDR3 comprises 14 residues. The CDR3 sequence: CAWSVKAGGDTQYF. Written as DNA, the CDR3 is TGTGCCTGGAGTGTGAAAGCGGGAGGAGATACGCAGTATTTT.

As DNA, the CDR3 is TGCGCCAGCAGCAAAACCGGGACAGGGTACAATGAGCAGTTCTTC. It yields the protein CASSKTGTGYNEQFF. The chain employs TRBV4-1 and TRBJ2-1; 9 positions agree with TRBD1. V lost 5 bases to trimming and J lost 4 bases; unmatched junction nucleotides: 6. The germline gives CDR1 MGHRA, CDR2 YSYEKL. The CDR3 extends over 15 amino acids.

This chain connects TRBV18 to TRBJ1-1, with TRBD1 matching 8 bases. CDR1 and CDR2 from the germline V gene are KGHSH and LQKENI. With V trimmed by 3 bases and J by 5 bases, 5 bases remained unmatched. The CDR3 spans 14 residues. DNA for the CDR3: TGTGCCAGCTCACCCCTTGACAGGGGAACTGAAGCTTTCTTT. Translating it yields CASSPLDRGTEAFF.

The rearrangement uses TRBV27 and TRBJ2-7; 8 nucleotides agree with TRBD1. Germline trimming cut 4 bases from V and 6 bases from J; bases unmatched to any gene: 11. The germline V gene has CDR1 MNHEY and CDR2 SMNVEV (reference sequence). This CDR3 has 15 amino acids. DNA for the CDR3: TGTGCCAGCAGTTCTATAGCGGCAGGGGGCTCCGAGCAGTACTTC. Encoded protein: CASSSIAAGGSEQYF.

This clone was counted a single time. The chain carries TRBV5-1 and TRBJ1-1, with TRBD1 matching 7 bases. The CDR3 runs 14 residues. V gave up 3 bases and J gave up 2 bases; unmatched junction bases: 4. CDR1 SGHRS and CDR2 YFSETQ come from the germline V gene. The CDR3 spells CASSSGTANTEAFF. CDR3 bases: TGCGCCAGCAGCTCCGGGACAGCCAACACTGAAGCTTTCTTT.

This chain uses TRBV6-5 with TRBJ1-5; 9 bases match TRBD1. From germline, CDR1 is MNHEY and CDR2 SVGAGI. This CDR3 comprises 13 residues. V lost 6 bases and J lost 4; bases outside the gene matches: 1. CDR3 loop: CASRGQGNQPQHF. The CDR3 nucleotides read TGTGCCAGCAGGGGACAGGGAAATCAGCCCCAGCATTTT.

This chain joins TRBV10-3 and TRBJ2-7; possibly TRBD1 for D (6 bases). V was cut by 4 bases and J by 4 bases, with 11 bases left in between. The V gene's germline CDR1 is ENHRY and CDR2 SYGVKD. The CDR3 is 13 amino acids. CDR3 region: CAISGQQGYEQYV. The DNA for the CDR3 is TGTGCCATCAGTGGGCAACAGGGTTACGAGCAGTACGTC.

The V gene is TRBV7-2, the J gene TRBJ1-6; D perhaps matches TRBD1 (6 bases). CDR3 size: 17 residues. The V and J ends lost 1 base and 6 bases respectively, with 16 bases between them. CDR1 and CDR2 (germline): SGHTA, FQGNSA. CDR3 in DNA: TGTGCCAGCAGCTTAGTGGGCAGGGGTGGATCTAATTCACCCCTCCACTTT. Its translation is CASSLVGRGGSNSPLHF. The entire variable domain, with the rest obtained from reference TRBV7-2 and TRBJ1-6, is as follows: GAGVSQSPSNKVTEKGKDVELRCDPISGHTALYWYRQSLGQGLEFLIYFQGNSAPDKSGLPSDRFSAERTGGSVSTLTIQRTQQEDSAVYLCASSLVGRGGSNSPLHFGNGTRLTVT.

On this clone: Its ends do not fully match the called genes, so a read error is possible. The rearrangement uses TRBV7-7 and TRBJ2-3, with a weak D call TRBD1 (6 bases). This CDR3 has 15 amino acids. Germline V gene sequence: CDR1 SSHAT, CDR2 FNYEAQ (reference sequence). For the CDR3, the DNA is TGTGCTAGCAGCCTAACAGGGAACCCCACAGATACGCAGTATTTT. Translating it yields CASSLTGNPTDTQYF.

V usage is TRBV7-2 and J usage is TRBJ1-4; D unclear. Germline V gene data show CDR1 as SGHTA and CDR2 as FQGNSA. V lost 0 bases, J lost 2 bases, and 7 bases lay in between. The CDR3 length is 15 residues. This CDR3 reads CASSLALRTNEKLFF. The CDR3 DNA is TGTGCCAGCAGCTTAGCTCTCCGGACTAATGAAAAACTGTTTTTT.

The chain couples TRBV3-1 (or the pseudogene TRBV3-2) to TRBJ2-5; D not certain. Germline assignment: CDR1 LGHDT and CDR2 YNNKEL (reference sequence). V was clipped by 0 bases and J by 6 bases, with 8 bases between them. The CDR3 contains 13 residues. CDR3 in amino acids: CASSQDRSQTQYF. The CDR3 coding sequence is TGTGCCAGCAGCCAAGATCGAAGCCAGACCCAGTACTTC.

The chain links TRBV4-3 to TRBJ1-5; perhaps TRBD1 as D (5 bases). The CDR3 contains 14 residues. Trimming took 0 bases from V and 7 from J, leaving 10 bases between them. In germline, CDR1 is LGHNA, CDR2 YSLEER. CDR3 protein: CASSQEWRGQPQHF. The CDR3 DNA reads as TGCGCCAGCAGCCAAGAGTGGAGGGGCCAGCCCCAGCATTTT.

Regarding this clone: At one end the junction does not follow the germline gene, possibly because of a read error. This chain connects TRBV7-9 to TRBJ2-6; D not resolved. This CDR3 has 15 residues. The germline V gene encodes CDR1 SEHNR and CDR2 FQNEAQ (reference sequence). The CDR3 loop reads CASTLSVSGANVLTF. CDR3 bases: TGTGCCAGCACCTTATCCGTCTCTGGGGCCAACGTCCTGACTTTC.

V and J are TRBV9 and TRBJ2-3; tentative D call: TRBD2 (6 bases). Germline V gene sequence: CDR1 SGDLS, CDR2 YYNGEE. V was trimmed by 0 bases and J by 0 bases, leaving 11 bases between them. The CDR3 has 16 amino acids. The CDR3 sequence is CASSVGNSGSTDTQYF. Here the CDR3 DNA reads TGTGCCAGCAGCGTAGGAAATAGCGGAAGCACAGATACGCAGTATTTT.